This is a list of T cell receptor beta chains from one sample in a study of blood T cell repertoires in COVID-19. Clones were sequenced by immunoSEQ multiplex PCR, and TCRdb holds only the in-frame ones, with some missing. The sample records about 190,000 clones, approximately 84% being singletons. The sample consisted of peripheral blood. The origin of the receptors is a woman in her 70s with active or convalescent COVID-19. Both conserved end residues are part of each CDR3. A D gene is named only where the DNA matches it firmly. Clone sizes are given selectively: once, few, many, or a class where the clone is expanded.

>TRBV4-2|NA|NA|TRBJ2-3
TGTGCCAGCAGCCGTCGCGGTGGCACAGATACGCAGTATTTT
CASSRRGGTDTQYF
>TRBV28|TRBD2|NA|TRBJ2-3
TGTGCCAGCAAGTCGGGGACTAGTCTAGTAGATACGCAGTATTTT
CASKSGTSLVDTQYF
>TRBV3-1/TRBV3-2|NA|NA|TRBJ1-2
TGTGCCAGCAGTCAAGTCCCGAGCCTCGGCTACACCTTC
CASSQVPSLGYTF
>TRBV7-2|TRBD2|once|TRBJ2-3
TGTGCCAGCAGCATCGGACTAGTGGGAGATACGCAGTATTTT
CASSIGLVGDTQYF
>TRBV5-1|NA|NA|TRBJ2-1
TGCGCCAGCAGCCAGGTGGAGGGGGCGCAGTTCTTC
CASSQVEGAQFF
>TRBV6-6|NA|NA|TRBJ2-5
TGTGCCAGCAGTTGGCCCTCACGGCCCGAGGCCCAGTACTTC
CASSWPSRPEAQYF
>TRBV28|TRBD1|NA|TRBJ2-4
TGTGCCAGCAGTTTGGGGGACAGGGGGCGAACCAAAAACATTCAGTACTTC
CASSLGDRGRTKNIQYF
>TRBV3-1/TRBV3-2|NA|NA|TRBJ1-1
TGTGCCAGCAGCCAACGGGACATTTCTGAAGCTTTCTTT
CASSQRDISEAFF
>TRBV9|NA|NA|TRBJ1-3
TGTGCCAGCAGCGCGGCCATGGGGCTCTACTCTGGAAACACCATATATTTT
CASSAAMGLYSGNTIYF
>TRBV7-2|NA|NA|TRBJ1-2
TGTGCCAGCAGCCGGACAGCCGGCATTCGTGGCTACACCTTC
CASSRTAGIRGYTF
>TRBV5-1|TRBD2|NA|TRBJ2-1
TGCGCCAGCAGCTTGGGTCTGACTAGCGGGCAGAGAGTTGGTGAGCAGTTCTTC
CASSLGLTSGQRVGEQFF
>TRBV3-1/TRBV3-2|NA|once|TRBJ1-1
TGTGCCAGCAGCCAAGTAGAAAAGGAAGCTTTCTTT
CASSQVEKEAFF
>TRBV9|TRBD2|few|TRBJ2-2
TGTGCCAGCAGCGTAGGGACTAGCGGAAACACCGGGGAGCTGTTTTTT
CASSVGTSGNTGELFF
>TRBV6-5|TRBD1|NA|TRBJ1-6
TGTGCCAGCAGTTACGACAGGGTGAATTCACCCCTCCACTTT
CASSYDRVNSPLHF
>TRBV19|NA|NA|TRBJ2-1
TGTGCCAGTATCTCAGGAGGGTTTTCCTACAATGAGCAGTTCTTC
CASISGGFSYNEQFF
>TRBV7-8|NA|NA|TRBJ1-4
TGTGCCAGCAGCTTGAGCGGAGTTTCCACAACTAATGAAAAACTGTTTTTT
CASSLSGVSTTNEKLFF
>TRBV5-1|TRBD2|NA|TRBJ2-2
TGCGCCAGCAGCCTAAGCGGGAGTACCGGGGAGCTGTTTTTT
CASSLSGSTGELFF
>TRBV7-9|TRBD2|NA|TRBJ2-1
TGTGCCAGCAGCTTAGTTCTAGCGGGAGGGTATGAGCAGTTCTTC
CASSLVLAGGYEQFF
>TRBV25-1|TRBD2|NA|TRBJ2-5
TGTGCCAGCAGTGAAAAGGGGGGACTAGAAAAAGAGACCCAGTACTTC
CASSEKGGLEKETQYF
>TRBV27|NA|once|TRBJ2-1
TGTGCCAGCAGCTGGGGGCGACTAGCATCGGGCTCCTACAATGAGCAGTTCTTC
CASSWGRLASGSYNEQFF
>TRBV30|TRBD1|few|TRBJ1-1
TGTGCCCAGGGGGACACTGAAGCTTTCTTT
CAQGDTEAFF
>TRBV28|TRBD1|once|TRBJ2-3
TGTGCCAGCAGTTCCCCAGGGGGAATGGGCACAGATACGCAGTATTTT
CASSSPGGMGTDTQYF